Below, 27 T cell receptor beta chains from the same sample are listed, as sequenced in a study of tumor-infiltrating lymphocytes in oesophageal squamous cell carcinoma (dated by TCRdb to the mid-2010s). Receptors were amplified or captured by PCR. TCRdb shows the sequencer as Illumina HiSeq 2000. TCRdb applied fastp at Q25 and MiXCR to the public reads, then kept only in-frame beta chains. Here each entry gathers all rows of one CDR3 protein and keeps the most common genes and DNA. The sample has about 17,000 distinct CDR3 sequences on record, around 43% of them singletons. The ten top clones hold around 19% of the sample. The sequenced material came from normal esophageal tissue next to the tumor. These receptor sequences come from a female donor with esophageal squamous cell carcinoma.

This chain uses TRBV7-2 with TRBJ2-5; maybe TRBD1 (5 bases). The J call is uncertain, as TRBJ2-7 better fits the DNA end. This CDR3 has 14 residues. CDR1 is SGHTA and CDR2 is FQGNSA in the germline V gene. The CDR3 spells CASSLVTASYEQYF. CDR3 nucleotides: TGTGCCAGCAGCTTAGTGACAGCTTCCTACGAGCAGTACTTC.

In its sample, this clonotype ranks as medium-sized. The chain couples TRBV2 to TRBJ2-1; 7 bases match TRBD2. The CDR3 consists of 16 residues. Losses at the gene ends were 0 bases for V and 7 bases for J; bases not matched to a gene: 9. The germline V gene has CDR1 SNHLY and CDR2 FYNNEI. In nucleotides, the CDR3 is TGTGCCAGCAGTGAAGCAAAGCTAGCGGACCTTAATGAGCAGTTCTTC. Its protein is CASSEAKLADLNEQFF.

Here the CDR3 DNA reads TGTGCCAGCAGTAGGACACCCGTGTATCGCGAGCAGTACTTC. Amino acid sequence: CASSRTPVYREQYF. The chain recombines TRBV28 with TRBJ2-1; TRBD1 might be the D (5 bases). The J call may be mistaken, given a closer DNA end match to TRBJ2-7. The CDR3 is 14 residues long. The germline V gene has CDR1 MDHEN and CDR2 SYDVKM.

This clonotype appeared many times. The chain links TRBV11-3 to TRBJ2-7, with a weak D call TRBD1 (7 bases). Trimming stripped 4 bases from V and 0 bases from J, with 13 bases between. CDR1 is SGHNT and CDR2 is YENEEA in the germline V gene. The CDR3 covers 15 residues. This CDR3 is CASSSGGQFSYEQYF. CDR3 bases: TGTGCCAGCAGCTCCGGGGGACAGTTCTCCTACGAGCAGTACTTC.

This clonotype was recorded once. V usage is TRBV11-2 and J usage is TRBJ2-3, with D unresolved. Germline loops: CDR1 SGHAT, CDR2 FQNNGV. There are 13 residues in the CDR3. The V end was cut by 3 bases, the J end by 3 bases, with 7 bases between. CDR3 nucleotides: TGTGCCAGCAGCTTCAGGCCAACAGATACGCAGTATTTT. It is translated as CASSFRPTDTQYF.

This chain joins TRBV6-5 and TRBJ1-2; maybe TRBD1 (5 bases). Trimming took off 2 bases at V and 4 bases at J, with 14 bases between the two ends. This CDR3 contains 15 residues. Germline-derived CDR1 and CDR2 are MNHEY and SVGAGI. The CDR3 here is CASSYPGTNTYGYTF. In DNA form, the CDR3 reads TGTGCCAGCAGTTACCCTGGGACGAATACCTATGGCTACACCTTC.

This clonotype was observed a handful of times. In this CDR3 the conserved last residue, phenylalanine or tryptophan, is missing, so a read error is likely. The limits of the CDR3 on the DNA are not certain, so only TCRdb's listed CDR3 is given. The chain is built from TRBV12-3 or TRBV12-4 and TRBJ2-7; TRBD1 reflects the table's D call only, with no check against the DNA. The CDR3 is 15 amino acids in total, end residues counted. The CDR3 reads CASRPGGYDGYTFGS.

This clonotype is medium-sized (0.01 to 0.1%) within its sample. Mismatch with germline at one junction end may stem from a read error. This chain joins TRBV7-7 and TRBJ2-3, with 10 positions matching TRBD2. Germline V lookup: CDR1 SSHAT, CDR2 FNYEAQ (reference sequence). The CDR3 is made up of 15 amino acids. The CDR3 loop reads CASSPTSGKTDTQYF. As DNA, the CDR3 is TGTGCTAGCAGCCCAACTAGCGGGAAAACAGATACGCAGTATTTT.

This clonotype has only a few counts. The chain employs TRBV7-2 and TRBJ2-1, with 8 bases aligning to TRBD1. The J call is uncertain, as TRBJ2-7 better fits the DNA end. The CDR3 has 14 residues. Looked up from germline, CDR1 is SGHTA and CDR2 is FQGNSA. The CDR3 region has the DNA TGTGCCAGCAGCCAACTCGGACAGGGCTACGAGCAGTACTTC. Its translation is CASSQLGQGYEQYF.

This clonotype has more than one count but fewer than ten. The rearrangement joins TRBV29-1 to TRBJ1-1, with D unclear. Germline V gene data show CDR1 as SQVTM and CDR2 as ANQGSEA. The CDR3 is 12 residues long. The V end lost 5 bases, the J end lost 0 bases, and 7 bases lay between the germline ends. CDR3 sequence: CSVKVLNTEAFF. CDR3 coding DNA: TGCAGCGTTAAGGTCTTGAACACTGAAGCTTTCTTT.

Notes on this clonotype: A much larger clone differs by one base, so this may be a read error. The J gene is TRBJ2-3, the V gene TRBV24-1, with TRBD2 matching 9 bases. Germline lookup yields CDR1 KGHDR and CDR2 SFDVKD. J gave up 14 bases and V 1 base, and 24 bases lay outside the gene matches. This CDR3 is 19 amino acids long. In DNA form, the CDR3 reads TGTGCCACCAGTGATTTTAAGGGTAGCGGGGGCCCGAACACCGGGGAGCTGTATTTT. It specifies CATSDFKGSGGPNTGELYF.

This clonotype appeared a few times. The rearrangement uses TRBV7-6 and TRBJ2-3, with 7 bases aligning to TRBD1. V gave up 1 base and J gave up 6 bases; unmatched junction bases: 4. The CDR3 is 14 amino acids. Germline V gene sequence: CDR1 SGHVS, CDR2 FNYEAQ. CDR3 region: CASSLVVRGDTQYF. In DNA form, the CDR3 reads TGTGCCAGCAGCTTAGTTGTCAGGGGGGATACGCAGTATTTT.

This clonotype has a count of ten or more. J is TRBJ2-1 and V is TRBV2; D call uncertain. Germline values: CDR1 SNHLY, CDR2 FYNNEI. V shed 2 bases and J shed 4 bases, with 3 bases lying between them. The CDR3 length is 12 residues. CDR3 nucleotide sequence: TGTGCCAGCAGTGAACTATACAATGAGCAGTTCTTC. It specifies CASSELYNEQFF. Filled out from reference TRBV2 and TRBJ2-1, the complete variable domain reads EPEVTQTPSHQVTQMGQEVILRCVPISNHLYFYWYRQILGQKVEFLVSFYNNEISEKSEIFDDQFSVERPDGSNFTLKIRSTKLEDSAMYFCASSELYNEQFFGPGTRLTVL.

This chain links TRBV7-3 with TRBJ2-7; no reliable D call. The J call may be incorrect, as the DNA end agrees better with TRBJ2-1. The CDR3 is 14 amino acids. Germline V lookup: CDR1 SGHTA, CDR2 FQGTGA. CDR3 DNA sequence: TGTGCCAGCAGCCCGAAGGCCAACGGAAATGAGCAGTTCTTC. It codes for CASSPKANGNEQFF.

A word on this clonotype: Because the CDR3 is missing its conserved closing phenylalanine or tryptophan, this is likely a read error. The DNA is left out, because the CDR3 cannot be placed on it with certainty; the CDR3 is given as TCRdb lists it. This chain uses TRBV5-3 with TRBJ2-4; the table's D gene call, TRBD2, was not cross checked with the DNA. TRBV5-3 is recorded as an ORF, its role being uncertain. Ends included, the CDR3 has 8 residues. The CDR3 here is CASSLVAS.

This clonotype was counted ten times or more. The chain links TRBV28 to TRBJ1-5; the match to TRBD1 covers 10 bases. This CDR3 region has 19 residues. The germline V gene encodes CDR1 MDHEN and CDR2 SYDVKM. Germline trimming cut 2 bases from V and 2 bases from J; bases unmatched to any gene: 12. The chain's CDR3 is CASSLGPTWTGGRNQPQHF. In DNA, the CDR3 is TGTGCCAGCAGTTTAGGCCCCACCTGGACAGGGGGGCGCAATCAGCCCCAGCATTTT.

This clonotype was observed at least ten times. The gene calls are TRBV10-3 and TRBJ1-1; TRBD1 might be the D (6 bases). Trimming pared 6 bases from V and 2 bases from J, leaving 13 bases between. This CDR3 comprises 14 residues. Germline CDR1 ENHRY, CDR2 SYGVKD. In DNA, the CDR3 is TGTGCCATCAGCGTAGGACAGATAAACACTGAAGCTTTCTTT. Translating it yields CAISVGQINTEAFF.

The V call is TRBV10-3, the J call TRBJ2-1; TRBD2 matches 7 bases. The J call is uncertain, as TRBJ2-7 better fits the DNA end. Germline CDR1 is ENHRY and CDR2 is SYGVKD. This CDR3 has 15 residues. The CDR3, as DNA: TGTGCCATCAGTGCAATCCGGGAGGAGGGATACGAGCAGTACTTC. Amino acid sequence: CAISAIREEGYEQYF.

This clonotype was detected a few times. A much larger clonotype is one base distant, so this may be a read error. This chain uses TRBV23-1 with TRBJ2-1; possibly TRBD1 for D (5 bases). The end of the DNA aligns better with TRBJ2-7, so the J call may be wrong. TRBV23-1 is noted as an ORF with a role that remains uncertain. This CDR3 contains 14 residues. DNA of the CDR3: TGCGCCAGCAGTCAAGCCAGGGCCGTTGATGAGCAGTACTTC. This translates into CASSQARAVDEQYF.

This clonotype showed up just a few times. J is TRBJ2-2 and V is TRBV19; tentatively, D is TRBD2 (5 bases). This CDR3 is 15 amino acids long. The germline gives CDR1 LNHDA, CDR2 SQIVND (reference sequence). The V end lost 5 bases, the J end lost 8 bases, and 18 bases lay between the germline ends. As DNA, the CDR3 is TGTGCCAGTAGTCCGGCGACCCTGAGGGCGGGGGAGCTGTTTTTT. It yields the protein CASSPATLRAGELFF.

This clonotype was counted ten times or more. The chain combines TRBV28 with TRBJ2-7; D is perhaps TRBD2 (6 bases). This CDR3 contains 13 residues. The germline V gene encodes CDR1 MDHEN and CDR2 SYDVKM. V lost 8 bases and J 2 bases, leaving 13 bases between the germline ends. The CDR3 spells CASSGDVTYEQYF. The CDR3 DNA follows: TGTGCCAGCTCGGGAGATGTTACCTACGAGCAGTACTTC.

The J gene is TRBJ2-5, the V gene TRBV24-1; 10 bases map to TRBD2. Germline V gene sequence: CDR1 KGHDR, CDR2 SFDVKD. There are 15 residues in the CDR3. V was pared by 4 bases and J by 3 bases, with 4 bases of the junction left unmatched. The DNA of the CDR3 is TGTGCCACCAGTGAACTAACTAGCGGGAAAGAGACCCAGTACTTC. Encoded protein: CATSELTSGKETQYF.

This clonotype has a count of ten or more. Just one base apart from a much larger clone, this may be a read error. V gene TRBV12-3 or TRBV12-4 combines with J gene TRBJ2-3; a weak D match, TRBD2 (5 bases). Deletions cut 6 bases from V and 14 bases from J, with 18 bases between. The CDR3 runs to 12 residues. CDR3 in amino acids: CASSRYTGELYF. CDR3 coding DNA: TGTGCCAGCAGCCGATACACCGGGGAGCTGTATTTT.

This clonotype qualifies as medium-sized. V usage is TRBV6-1 and J usage is TRBJ2-3; D might be TRBD1 (6 bases). V was pared by 7 bases and J by 3 bases, with 17 bases between. Germline CDR1 is MNHNS and CDR2 is SASEGT. The CDR3 has 15 amino acids. This chain's CDR3 is CASKGGTRATDTQYF. The DNA for the CDR3 is TGTGCCAGCAAAGGGGGAACACGGGCGACAGATACGCAGTATTTT.

About this clonotype: This may be a read error: a much more frequent sequence differs by one nucleotide. The rearrangement links TRBV6-4 to TRBJ2-3; the match to TRBD2 covers 8 bases. The V gene's germline CDR1 is MRHNA and CDR2 SNTAGT. The CDR3 covers 17 residues. Trimming removed 5 bases from V and 14 bases from J; junction bases left unmatched: 24. The CDR3 loop reads CASSLLAGLSNTGELYF. CDR3 DNA sequence: TGTGCCAGCAGTCTTCTAGCGGGCCTTTCGAACACCGGGGAGCTGTATTTT.

The chain uses TRBV12-3 or TRBV12-4 and TRBJ2-2; D is unresolved. This CDR3 is 15 amino acids long. Trimming shortened V by 3 bases and J by 2 bases, and 10 bases separated the two germline ends. CDR3 in amino acids: CASSLSPPNTGELFF. The DNA for the CDR3 is TGTGCCAGCAGTTTGAGTCCACCTAACACCGGGGAGCTGTTTTTT.

The chain carries TRBV7-2 and TRBJ1-4, with D possibly TRBD1 on 5 matching bases. This CDR3 is built from 15 residues. Trimming took 6 bases from V and 8 from J, leaving 19 bases between them. The germline gives CDR1 SGHTA, CDR2 FQGNSA. The CDR3 region has the DNA TGTGCCAGCAGGCCAGGGAAAATCTATGGGGAAAAACTGTTTTTT. Protein sequence: CASRPGKIYGEKLFF.